A selection of T cell receptor beta chains follows, all from one sample in a study of early T cells in non-severe SARS-CoV-2 infection. Each CDR3 protein is one row after TCRdb ran MiXCR on the 5' RACE reads. Counted here are over 35,000 distinct CDR3 sequences, 4.5% to 5.5% occurring once; the ten biggest clones make up 15% to 20%. Sequenced sample: whole blood. Receptors were obtained from an adult who was a healthcare worker with PCR-confirmed SARS-CoV-2 infection or an uninfected control (not recorded which). The CDR3 runs from the conserved cysteine through the conserved F or W. Each record gives: V gene, CDR3 protein.

TRBV5-1 CASSPRGDVTDTQYF
TRBV7-6 CASSLWEGETQYF
TRBV5-1 CASSSLDGNNEQFF
TRBV6-6 CASSYYLEAFF
TRBV20-1 CSARDQQGGTIYF
TRBV18 CASSLRQRDDEQYF
TRBV12-3/TRBV12-4 CASSLDIASTGELFF
TRBV30 CAWTLGTSARRETQYF
TRBV12-3/TRBV12-4 CATRRGGLSYNEQFF
TRBV5-4 CASSSNYKTGENTEAFF
TRBV7-9 CASSSVGVKTQYF
TRBV12-5 CASELKLREGANYGYTF
TRBV10-3 CAISESQGTRYEQYF
TRBV29-1 CSVKLSGMNTEAFF
TRBV4-1 CASSPRGAAAYEQYF
TRBV18 CASSQADFYNEQFF
TRBV12-3/TRBV12-4 CASSFYSGGVKDTQYF
TRBV5-1 CASSLQSVEDTQYF
TRBV7-3 CASSTLAGEQFF
TRBV12-5 CASGLGMPQHF
TRBV29-1 CSVPQVGQGAAFF
TRBV12-5 CASGQETQYF
TRBV6-2/TRBV6-3 CASSYGGAENEQFF
TRBV7-2 CASSLDKHLPTDTQYF
TRBV7-9 CASSLGGTRDRETQYF
TRBV5-1 CASSLSLDPAHSYGYTF
TRBV7-3 CASSPSEASRTGELFF
TRBV12-3/TRBV12-4 CASSLASTAYNEQFF
TRBV18 CASSPIGQGDGYTF
TRBV4-1 CASSRSRTNGYTF
TRBV10-2 CASSQGNTIYF
TRBV19 CASSMGGGGNQPQHF
TRBV11-2 CASSLGGRDQETQYF
TRBV7-6 CASSFDGGAGETQYF
TRBV20-1 CSARPSGANVLTF
TRBV6-1 CASTLPDGNNEQFF
TRBV20-1 CSARVAGRGTGEQYF
TRBV6-1 CASSRGGQETQYF
TRBV2 CASRVLTGSSYNSPLHF
TRBV3-1 CASSHLPGAHSGANVLTF
TRBV11-2 CASSLFVGDTEAFF
TRBV19 CASRKTGSSYEQYF
TRBV6-6 CATSSGGARSTDTQYF
TRBV5-1 CASSLVSLTSDTQYF
TRBV7-9 CASSFSGQGGEKLFF
TRBV3-1 CASSQAGGPGTQYF
TRBV12-3/TRBV12-4 CASSLAPGPDTQYF
TRBV3-1 CASSQRSGKGYTF
TRBV6-5 CASSPLSGGPPNTGELFF
TRBV7-9 CASSLLAGALREQFF
TRBV20-1 CSARDYREKLFF
TRBV6-6 CASSYGTSGTRTDTQYF
TRBV10-3 CAISADLRATNTEAFF
TRBV7-2 CASSLSQGGRDTQYF
TRBV6-1 CASSAGTDSNQPQHF
TRBV29-1 CSVVVRGDIQYF
TRBV20-1 CSASGTGQQETQYF
TRBV7-3 CASSLSGGGASDTQYF
TRBV29-1 CSVQDYGYTF